The clone carrying this T cell receptor beta chain was found a few times. As yet, its antigen is unknown. V gave up 4 bases and J gave up 5 bases, with 26 bases separating them. The CDR3 totals 17 residues. In germline, CDR1 is GTSNPN, CDR2 SVGIG (reference sequence). Donation came from healthy Caucasian individuals in Russia who were aged about 6 to 95. Every sample yielded at least 6.5 million isolated PBMCs. This record comes from a study of blood T cells in healthy people across ages. General study findings and limits: Getting older went along with TCR beta diversity per million T cells dropping roughly linearly.

Primed by a sample-barcoded 5' primer and a J-beta primer mix, a second PCR proceeded for about 7 to 11 cycles. Using its own MiXCR run on the 5' RACE reads, TCRdb lists one record per CDR3 protein. This sample has 1.5 million to 2 million distinct CDR3 sequences, with roughly 27% found just once. The source is a young woman in good health. V is TRBV30 and J is TRBJ1-2, with D tentatively TRBD1 (6 bases). Specimen: blood. The chain's CDR3 is CAWKKPGTSLAPYGYTF. The CDR3 bases are TGTGCCTGGAAAAAACCCGGGACATCCCTCGCCCCTTATGGCTACACCTTC.